Shown below are 20 T cell receptor beta chains from a single sample sequenced in a study of blood T cell repertoires in COVID-19. Data came from immunoSEQ multiplex PCR; TCRdb stores just in-frame clones and leaves some out. The sample comprises roughly 140,000 clones, just under 85% of which are singletons, and 6.2% rests with the top ten. Sequencing was performed on PBMCs or T cells enriched from blood (not recorded which). Receptors originate from a woman aged 40 to 50 who had recovered from COVID-19.

This clone has a handful of counts. This chain joins TRBV6-5 and TRBJ1-2, with TRBD1 as a possible D gene (6 bases). The length of the CDR3 is 14 residues. Looked up from germline, CDR1 is MNHEY and CDR2 is SVGAGI. Trimming removed 5 bases from V and 8 bases from J, with 18 bases in between. CDR3 residues: CASSPGTQAIGYTF. Written as DNA, the CDR3 is TGTGCCAGCAGTCCCGGGACACAGGCTATCGGCTACACCTTC.

In DNA form, the CDR3 reads TGTGCCAGCAGCGTAGGGGCTTCAACTAATGAAAAACTGTTTTTT. Its protein product is CASSVGASTNEKLFF. This chain uses TRBV9 with TRBJ1-4; D not certain. Trimming took 0 bases from V and 0 from J, leaving 6 bases between them. CDR1 SGDLS and CDR2 YYNGEE come from the germline V gene. The length of the CDR3 is 15 residues. The full variable domain, its missing parts supplied by reference TRBV9 and TRBJ1-4, is DSGVTQTPKHLITATGQRVTLRCSPRSGDLSVYWYQQSLDQGLQFLIQYYNGEERAKGNILERFSAQQFPDLHSELNLSSLELGDSALYFCASSVGASTNEKLFFGSGTQLSVL.

V is TRBV12-3 or TRBV12-4 and J is TRBJ2-7; D is perhaps TRBD2 (5 bases). This CDR3 has 12 residues. Trimming cost V 6 bases and J 7 bases, with 13 bases left between them. This CDR3 is CASRGDRSEQYF. For the CDR3, the DNA is TGTGCCAGCAGGGGAGACCGGAGTGAGCAGTACTTC.

The chain combines TRBV5-5 with TRBJ1-4; D gene uncertain. V lost 0 bases, J lost 0 bases, and 6 bases lay in between. The CDR3 is 15 amino acids. The V gene's germline CDR1 is SGHKS and CDR2 YYEKEE (reference sequence). The CDR3 DNA is TGTGCCAGCAGCTTGGCCTCTTCAACTAATGAAAAACTGTTTTTT. Translated: CASSLASSTNEKLFF.

V is TRBV4-1 and J is TRBJ1-5; D ambiguous. CDR1 and CDR2 from the germline V gene are MGHRA and YSYEKL. CDR3 length: 15 amino acids. The V gene lost 0 bases and the J gene lost 7 bases, with 13 bases spanning the gap. CDR3 protein: CASSQDRREGQPQHF. The CDR3 DNA reads TGCGCCAGCAGCCAAGATCGGAGGGAAGGGCAGCCCCAGCATTTT.

The V call is TRBV5-1, the J call TRBJ2-5; 7 bases match TRBD1. The germline V gene encodes CDR1 SGHRS and CDR2 YFSETQ. Trimming took 7 bases from V and 2 from J; bases not matched to a gene: 11. The CDR3 totals 15 residues. CDR3 nucleotide sequence: TGCGCCAGCCGGGACGGGACAGCGATGCAAGAGACCCAGTACTTC. It yields the protein CASRDGTAMQETQYF.

A few counts support this clone. V usage is TRBV7-9 and J usage is TRBJ2-7; D is perhaps TRBD2 (5 bases). CDR3 length: 12 residues. Trimming cost V 3 bases and J 2 bases, with 5 bases left between them. The germline CDR1 and CDR2 sequences are SEHNR and FQNEAQ (reference sequence). The CDR3 nucleotides are TGTGCCAGCAGCTTCGGGGCCTACGAGCAGTACTTC. This codes for CASSFGAYEQYF.

This chain uses TRBV7-9 with TRBJ2-1, with 10 positions matching TRBD1. V lost 5 bases to trimming and J lost 6 bases; unmatched junction nucleotides: 16. The CDR3 sequence is 18 residues long. Germline values: CDR1 SEHNR, CDR2 FQNEAQ (reference sequence). CDR3 sequence reads: CASSPVRPTGGAGNEQFF. As DNA, the CDR3 is TGTGCCAGCAGCCCCGTTAGGCCGACAGGGGGCGCCGGCAATGAGCAGTTCTTC.

The V and J genes are TRBV7-9 and TRBJ2-7; TRBD2 matches 14 bases. With V trimmed by 5 bases and J by 1 base, 10 bases remained unmatched. The CDR3 covers 18 residues. Germline V gene data show CDR1 as SEHNR and CDR2 as FQNEAQ (reference sequence). The DNA of the CDR3 is TGTGCCAGCAGCCCACGGGAGGGACTAGCGGGAGCGTCCTACGAGCAGTACTTC. This codes for CASSPREGLAGASYEQYF.

This chain links TRBV12-5 with TRBJ2-5, with TRBD2 matching over 13 bases. This CDR3 comprises 21 residues. V lost 3 bases and J lost 4; bases outside the gene matches: 20. Germline V gives CDR1 LGHNT, CDR2 FRNRAP. CDR3 bases: TGTGCTAGTGGTTTCTTCCGACTAGCGGGAGGCTCGAATTTCACTCGAGAGACCCAGTACTTC. This translates into CASGFFRLAGGSNFTRETQYF. Full variable domain (missing parts from reference TRBV12-5 and TRBJ2-5): DARVTQTPRHKVTEMGQEVTMRCQPILGHNTVFWYRQTMMQGLELLAYFRNRAPLDDSGMPKDRFSAEMPDATLATLKIQPSEPRDSAVYFCASGFFRLAGGSNFTRETQYFGPGTRLLVL.

The V gene is TRBV5-1, the J gene TRBJ2-3, with TRBD1 identical over 8 bases. This CDR3 has 14 amino acids. The germline gives CDR1 SGHRS, CDR2 YFSETQ. V lost 3 bases and J lost 1; bases outside the gene matches: 1. CDR3 bases: TGCGCCAGCAGCTCGACAGGGGGCACAGATACGCAGTATTTT. Protein: CASSSTGGTDTQYF.

The J gene is TRBJ2-1, the V gene TRBV3-1 (or the pseudogene TRBV3-2); 8 bases agree with TRBD2. Per germline, CDR1 LGHDT and CDR2 YNNKEL (reference sequence). The J segment lost 5 bases and the V segment lost 2 bases, leaving 8 bases of the junction unmatched. This CDR3 is built from 16 residues. The DNA of the CDR3 is TGTGCCAGCAGCCAAAAGGAGCGGGAGATCGACAATGAGCAGTTCTTC. Translation: CASSQKEREIDNEQFF.

The CDR3 spells CASSYREQLRTYEQYF. CDR3 nucleotide sequence: TGTGCCAGCAGTTACAGGGAGCAGCTTAGGACCTACGAGCAGTACTTC. V and J are TRBV6-5 and TRBJ2-7; weak D call: TRBD2 (5 bases). Trimming took 2 bases from V and 2 from J, leaving 16 bases between them. Germline V gives CDR1 MNHEY, CDR2 SVGAGI. The CDR3 covers 16 residues.

The rearrangement links TRBV9 to TRBJ1-6, with a tentative D call TRBD1 (6 bases). CDR3 length: 14 residues. V gave up 3 bases and J gave up 10 bases, with 14 bases separating them. The germline V gene has CDR1 SGDLS and CDR2 YYNGEE. CDR3 sequence reads: CASSEDSRVSPLHF. CDR3 sequence (DNA): TGTGCCAGCAGCGAGGACAGTCGGGTGTCACCCCTCCACTTT. Full variable domain (missing parts from reference TRBV9 and TRBJ1-6): DSGVTQTPKHLITATGQRVTLRCSPRSGDLSVYWYQQSLDQGLQFLIQYYNGEERAKGNILERFSAQQFPDLHSELNLSSLELGDSALYFCASSEDSRVSPLHFGNGTRLTVT.

V is TRBV4-1 and J is TRBJ2-2, with D perhaps matching TRBD1 (6 bases). The V end lost 2 bases, the J end lost 1 base, and 14 bases lay between the germline ends. CDR1 is MGHRA, CDR2 YSYEKL, per germline. The CDR3 runs 17 residues. The CDR3 DNA follows: TGCGCCAGCAGCCAAAAACAATGGGGGCGGAACACCGGGGAGCTGTTTTTT. Its translation is CASSQKQWGRNTGELFF.

The chain employs TRBV13 and TRBJ2-3; 7 nucleotides line up with TRBD2. J gave up 4 bases and V 0 bases, and 1 base lay outside the gene matches. CDR1 and CDR2 (germline): PRHDT, FYEKMQ (reference sequence). The CDR3 sequence is 14 residues long. The CDR3 DNA reads as TGTGCCAGCAGCTTAGGTGCGGGAGCAGATACGCAGTATTTT. Protein product: CASSLGAGADTQYF.

The rearrangement joins TRBV27 to TRBJ1-1; 7 bases align to TRBD1. Germline CDR1 and CDR2: MNHEY and SMNVEV (reference sequence). The CDR3 consists of 13 residues. J was trimmed by 8 bases and V by 4 bases; bases with no gene match: 7. Here the CDR3 DNA reads TGTGCCAGCAGTTCCCAGGGGGTTCGAGAAGCTTTCTTT. Amino acid sequence: CASSSQGVREAFF.

J is TRBJ2-4 and V is TRBV7-9; no clear D gene. V was cut by 1 base and J by 4 bases, with 11 bases left in between. This CDR3 region has 15 residues. The germline V gene encodes CDR1 SEHNR and CDR2 FQNEAQ (reference sequence). The CDR3 spells CASSLVIDGKNIQYF. In DNA form, the CDR3 reads TGTGCCAGCAGCTTAGTGATAGACGGGAAAAACATTCAGTACTTC.

The rearrangement uses TRBV7-9 and TRBJ2-5; no firm D call. CDR1 SEHNR and CDR2 FQNEAQ come from the germline V gene (reference sequence). Deletions cut 4 bases from V and 5 bases from J, with 2 bases between. The CDR3 has 10 amino acids. This chain's CDR3 is CASSSETQYF. The CDR3 DNA is TGTGCCAGCAGCTCGGAGACCCAGTACTTC.

The genes are TRBV2 and TRBJ2-6; 7 bases align to TRBD1. Looked up from germline, CDR1 is SNHLY and CDR2 is FYNNEI. V was pared by 4 bases and J by 2 bases, with 14 bases of the junction left unmatched. This CDR3 spans 19 amino acids. CDR3: CASSVRAGTDLPGANVLTF. The CDR3 DNA reads as TGTGCCAGCAGTGTGAGGGCTGGGACAGACCTTCCTGGGGCCAACGTCCTGACTTTC.